Each of the 20 T cell receptor beta chains below was sequenced from the same sample in a study of somatic mutations in cytotoxic T cells in rheumatoid arthritis. This table comes from immunoSEQ multiplex PCR, and its TCRdb copy is limited to in-frame clones, with some not included. Of about 18,000 clones listed, 82% were seen once; the top ten hold about 21%. Sequenced sample: CD8+ T cells sorted from blood. Every receptor here comes from an adult with rheumatoid arthritis.

The chain links TRBV6-5 to TRBJ2-1; D uncertain. In germline, CDR1 is MNHEY, CDR2 SVGAGI. The CDR3 contains 14 residues. V shed 7 bases and J shed 2 bases, with 12 bases lying between them. CDR3 residues: CASTISRTYNEQFF. Written as DNA, the CDR3 is TGTGCCAGCACCATATCGAGAACCTACAATGAGCAGTTCTTC.

V usage is TRBV5-6 and J usage is TRBJ2-7; no definite D call. The CDR3 has 15 amino acids. The V end was cut by 1 base, the J end by 7 bases, with 18 bases between. CDR1 is SGHDT and CDR2 is YYEEEE in the germline V gene. CDR3 loop: CASSLKPTLPLEQYF. In DNA, the CDR3 is TGTGCCAGCAGCTTGAAACCCACCCTCCCTCTAGAGCAGTACTTC.

The chain is built from TRBV27 and TRBJ1-5; no clear D gene. Trimming stripped 6 bases from V and 2 bases from J, with 8 bases between. Germline lookup yields CDR1 MNHEY and CDR2 SMNVEV (reference sequence). The CDR3 is made up of 13 amino acids. As DNA, the CDR3 is TGTGCCAGCAGGGGTATCGGCAATCAGCCCCAGCATTTT. Its protein is CASRGIGNQPQHF.

This clone was seen more than once but under ten times. The chain couples TRBV9 to TRBJ1-1; the match to TRBD1 covers 7 bases. The CDR3 totals 11 residues. V trimming: 6 bases; J trimming: 5 bases; junction bases outside the gene matches: 1. Germline V gene lookup returns CDR1 SGDLS and CDR2 YYNGEE. The CDR3 DNA is TGTGCCAGCACAGGGGGAACTGAAGCTTTCTTT. Encoded protein: CASTGGTEAFF.

The chain carries TRBV27 and TRBJ2-3, with D hard to call. The V end was cut by 6 bases, the J end by 5 bases, with 9 bases between. CDR3 length equals 12 residues. Germline values: CDR1 MNHEY, CDR2 SMNVEV (reference sequence). The CDR3 nucleotides are TGTGCCAGCAGCCCCCCCGGAGATACGCAGTATTTT. The encoded protein is CASSPPGDTQYF.

The rearrangement links TRBV5-1 to TRBJ2-3, with D perhaps TRBD2 (6 bases). V shed 4 bases and J shed 9 bases, with 36 bases lying between them. Germline V CDR1 and CDR2: SGHRS, YFSETQ. This CDR3 is built from 20 residues. This CDR3 is CASSRTIFLRNKGPGTTQYF. CDR3 bases: TGCGCCAGCAGCCGGACTATTTTCCTGCGTAACAAGGGGCCCGGTACCACGCAGTATTTT. The full variable domain, in which reference TRBV5-1 and TRBJ2-3 provide the parts outside the CDR3, is KAGVTQTPRYLIKTRGQQVTLSCSPISGHRSVSWYQQTPGQGLQFLFEYFSETQRNKGNFPGRFSGRQFSNSRSEMNVSTLELGDSALYLCASSRTIFLRNKGPGTTQYFGPGTRLTVL.

This clone was counted a few times. V gene TRBV6-5 combines with J gene TRBJ1-2; the D is unclear. Per the germline V gene, CDR1 is MNHEY and CDR2 is SVGAGI. The CDR3 is 15 amino acids. V dropped 0 bases and J dropped 4 bases, with 12 bases sitting between them. Written as DNA, the CDR3 is TGTGCCAGCAGTTACTCGTCAGGTCCCCTCTATGGCTACACCTTC. It encodes CASSYSSGPLYGYTF.

V usage is TRBV7-9 and J usage is TRBJ2-1; TRBD2 aligns across 8 bases. J lost 7 bases, V lost 5 bases, and 13 bases had no gene match. CDR1 and CDR2 (germline): SEHNR, FQNEAQ (reference sequence). There are 16 residues in the CDR3. CDR3 loop: CASSPRQTGGMNEQFF. The DNA for the CDR3 is TGTGCCAGCAGCCCGAGGCAAACGGGGGGGATGAATGAGCAGTTCTTC.

This clone was recorded once. V gene TRBV7-8 combines with J gene TRBJ2-1; the D is unclear. The germline V gene has CDR1 SGHVS and CDR2 FQNEAQ. The CDR3 totals 16 residues. The V and J ends lost 3 bases and 2 bases respectively, with 14 bases between them. In DNA, the CDR3 is TGTGCCAGCAGCTTGACCCCGACTGTGGCCTACAATGAGCAGTTCTTC. This encodes CASSLTPTVAYNEQFF. The variable domain in full, with the rest retrieved from reference TRBV7-8 and TRBJ2-1, is GAGVSQSPRYKVAKRGQDVALRCDPISGHVSLFWYQQALGQGPEFLTYFQNEAQLDKSGLPSDRFFAERPEGSVSTLKIQRTQQEDSAVYLCASSLTPTVAYNEQFFGPGTRLTVL.

V usage is TRBV4-2 and J usage is TRBJ2-3; no clear D gene. The CDR3 totals 15 residues. V was clipped by 3 bases and J by 3 bases, with 13 bases between them. Germline V gene lookup returns CDR1 LGHNA and CDR2 YNFKEQ. DNA for the CDR3: TGTGCCAGCAGCCATGAGATCCACGTAACAGATACGCAGTATTTT. This sequence encodes CASSHEIHVTDTQYF.

V and J are TRBV5-4 and TRBJ1-1; D remains ambiguous. Trimming left V 0 bases short and J 4 bases short, with 10 bases between. Per germline, CDR1 SGHNT and CDR2 YYREEE (reference sequence). CDR3 length: 14 residues. The chain's CDR3 is CASSLGAEGTEAFF. The DNA of the CDR3 is TGTGCCAGCAGCTTGGGAGCCGAGGGCACTGAAGCTTTCTTT.

The chain carries TRBV6-5 and TRBJ1-1; 7 positions agree with TRBD1. V lost 6 bases to trimming and J lost 5 bases; unmatched junction nucleotides: 6. Germline CDR1 and CDR2: MNHEY and SVGAGI. This CDR3 is built from 13 residues. The chain's CDR3 is CASRPTGVTEAFF. CDR3 in DNA: TGTGCCAGCAGGCCCACAGGGGTTACTGAAGCTTTCTTT.

The sample holds one count of this clone. This chain connects TRBV27 to TRBJ1-2; no firm D call. The V and J ends lost 3 bases and 7 bases respectively, with 15 bases between them. Germline V gene lookup returns CDR1 MNHEY and CDR2 SMNVEV (reference sequence). The CDR3 is made up of 14 amino acids. CDR3 loop: CASSFGSPSGGYTF. The CDR3 DNA follows: TGTGCCAGCAGTTTTGGTTCACCCAGTGGTGGCTACACCTTC.

The rearrangement uses TRBV7-9 and TRBJ1-4, with D possibly matching TRBD1 (5 bases). Germline V lookup: CDR1 SEHNR, CDR2 FQNEAQ (reference sequence). This CDR3 has 15 residues. V lost 4 bases and J 7 bases, leaving 16 bases between the germline ends. CDR3 bases: TGTGCCAGCAGCTCGAGCACCGATAGGGGTGAAAAACTGTTTTTT. The encoded protein is CASSSSTDRGEKLFF.

The chain has TRBV7-9 and TRBJ2-7; 9 bases are shared with TRBD2. The CDR3 is made up of 17 amino acids. CDR1 is SEHNR, CDR2 FQNEAQ, per germline (reference sequence). Germline trimming cut 4 bases from V and 4 bases from J; bases unmatched to any gene: 14. The CDR3 sequence: CASSSPTGGLADYEQYF. In DNA form, the CDR3 reads TGTGCCAGCAGCTCGCCAACGGGGGGACTAGCAGATTACGAGCAGTACTTC. Full variable domain (rest looked up from reference TRBV7-9 and TRBJ2-7): DTGVSQNPRHKITKRGQNVTFRCDPISEHNRLYWYRQTLGQGPEFLTYFQNEAQLEKSRLLSDRFSAERPKGSFSTLEIQRTEQGDSAMYLCASSSPTGGLADYEQYFGPGTRLTVT.

The chain uses TRBV18 and TRBJ2-5, with 10 positions matching TRBD1. Germline loops: CDR1 KGHSH, CDR2 LQKENI. CDR3 size: 14 residues. Trimming cost V 6 bases and J 3 bases; bases outside gene matches: 4. As DNA, the CDR3 is TGTGCCAGCTCGTCCGGGACAGGGGAAGAGACCCAGTACTTC. Protein product: CASSSGTGEETQYF.

The chain is built from TRBV9 and TRBJ2-1; maybe TRBD2 (6 bases). The germline gives CDR1 SGDLS, CDR2 YYNGEE. Trimming took 3 bases from V and 10 from J, leaving 17 bases between them. The CDR3 is made up of 14 amino acids. CDR3 DNA sequence: TGTGCCAGCAGCGATTGGGACTCCCCGGGAGAGCAGTTCTTC. It codes for CASSDWDSPGEQFF.

This chain joins TRBV5-1 and TRBJ1-1, with 8 bases that match TRBD1. The CDR3 runs to 15 residues. Germline V gene data show CDR1 as SGHRS and CDR2 as YFSETQ. The ends lost 5 bases at V and 5 bases at J; junction bases unmatched: 11. This CDR3 is CASRTGQAVRTEAFF. CDR3 DNA: TGCGCCAGCAGGACGGGACAGGCGGTTCGGACTGAAGCTTTCTTT.

The rearrangement links TRBV6-1 to TRBJ1-1; unclear D gene. Looked up from germline, CDR1 is MNHNS and CDR2 is SASEGT. The CDR3 sequence is 14 residues long. The V gene lost 8 bases and the J gene lost 3 bases, with 16 bases spanning the gap. The CDR3 loop reads CASPGGLTYTEAFF. The DNA of the CDR3 is TGTGCCAGCCCCGGTGGACTTACTTACACTGAAGCTTTCTTT.

The chain couples TRBV13 to TRBJ2-5, with D possibly being TRBD2 (7 bases). This CDR3 comprises 15 residues. Germline lookup yields CDR1 PRHDT and CDR2 FYEKMQ (reference sequence). The germline V and J ends were trimmed by 2 bases and 2 bases, with 12 bases remaining between them. In nucleotides, the CDR3 is TGTGCCAGCAGCTTAAAGGGAGGGGGACAAGAGACCCAGTACTTC. It codes for CASSLKGGGQETQYF.